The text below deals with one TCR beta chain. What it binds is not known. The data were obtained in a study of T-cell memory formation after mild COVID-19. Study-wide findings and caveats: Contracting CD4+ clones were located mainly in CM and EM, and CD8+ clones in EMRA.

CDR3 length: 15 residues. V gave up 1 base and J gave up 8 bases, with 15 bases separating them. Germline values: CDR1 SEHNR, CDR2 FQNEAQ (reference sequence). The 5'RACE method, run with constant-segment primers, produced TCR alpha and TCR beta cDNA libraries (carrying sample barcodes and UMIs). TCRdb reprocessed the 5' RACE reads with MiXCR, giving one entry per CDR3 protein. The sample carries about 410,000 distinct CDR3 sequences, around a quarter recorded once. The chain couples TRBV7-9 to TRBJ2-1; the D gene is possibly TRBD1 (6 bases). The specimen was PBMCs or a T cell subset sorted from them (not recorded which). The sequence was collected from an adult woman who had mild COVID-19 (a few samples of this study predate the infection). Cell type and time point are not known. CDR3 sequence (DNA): TGTGCCAGCAGCTTAGTTCAGGGGATAAGTTATGAGCAGTTCTTC. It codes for CASSLVQGISYEQFF.